Here is one TCR beta chain with its context. The antigen remains undetermined. Germline-derived CDR1 and CDR2 are SGHAT and FQDESV (reference sequence). V was shortened by 10 bases and J by 2 bases, with 11 bases between the two germline ends. CDR3 size: 12 residues. These data come from a study of cytomegalovirus exposure and HLA in healthy donors. As for the donors, each was a healthy bone marrow donor. Amplification used 60 Vbeta primers and 13 Jbeta primers. The table came from immunoSEQ multiplex PCR; TCRdb's copy has only in-frame clones and leaves some out. This table holds about 140,000 clones, 65% to 80% found once. Study results and caveats: The number of N-insertions in an Asian-associated ancestry cluster was reportedly below the approximately 700-donor mean in a later analysis. Cytomegalovirus-associated TCR beta chains were listed, numbering some 180. Several top significant clusters appeared, in a later analysis, to be linked to common viral pathogens.

The TCR comes from a man aged 25-45 years in good health and CMV-seronegative. The sample comprised PBMCs. The V call is TRBV11-1, the J call TRBJ1-2; maybe TRBD1 (5 bases). CDR3 protein: CATSGINYGYTF. The CDR3 DNA is TGTGCCACTTCAGGGATCAACTATGGCTACACCTTC.